This TCR beta chain was found in a study of cytomegalovirus exposure and HLA in healthy donors. The donors were members of the validation cohort comprising roughly 130 subjects, separate from the roughly 640-subject first cohort. This clone occurred once. Its antigen is unidentified. Deletions cut 7 bases from V and 0 bases from J, with 10 bases between. CDR1 is MNHEY and CDR2 is SVGAGI in the germline V gene. The CDR3 totals 13 residues. The method was immunoSEQ multiplex PCR; TCRdb's version includes in-frame clones alone and lacks a portion of them. This sample has about 120,000 clones, with more than 75% found just once. Findings of the study overall: High sensitivity and specificity were reportedly achieved when the classifier diagnosed cytomegalovirus status. Cytomegalovirus-associated TCR beta chains were listed, numbering some 180. There were some public TCRs occurring in many donors, but most TCR sequences were rare.

The sequence derives from a woman in her 30s in good health and CMV-seronegative. The V gene is TRBV6-5, the J gene TRBJ2-7; unclear D gene. Sequencing used PBMCs. CDR3 amino acids: CASTAPSSYEQYF. As DNA, the CDR3 is TGTGCCAGCACCGCGCCGAGCTCCTACGAGCAGTACTTC.